A single sample is the source of the 2 T cell receptor beta chains below, sequenced in a study of cytomegalovirus exposure and HLA in healthy donors. The PCR ran on 60 Vbeta and 13 Jbeta primers. Repertoires were generated with immunoSEQ multiplex PCR, while TCRdb's copy carries only in-frame clones and drops some. This table has roughly 99,000 clones, over 60% appearing once. Sequencing was done on a sample of PBMCs. These receptors originate from a male donor in good health and CMV-seronegative.

Concerning this clone itself: This CDR3 is also generated by other DNA sequences in the sample. The chain combines TRBV6-1 with TRBJ2-5; 12 nucleotides match TRBD2. Trimming removed 2 bases from V and 2 bases from J; junction bases left unmatched: 0. The CDR3 is 15 residues long. The V gene's germline CDR1 is MNHNS and CDR2 SASEGT. The CDR3 bases are TGTGCCAGCAGTGAACTAGCGGGAGGGCAAGAGACCCAGTACTTC. Translating gives CASSELAGGQETQYF.

This clone has a single count. The rearrangement uses TRBV28 and TRBJ2-2, with 7 bases lining up with TRBD1. CDR3 length equals 14 residues. The germline gives CDR1 MDHEN, CDR2 SYDVKM. With 5 bases clipped from V and 6 bases from J, the junction kept 6 bases outside the gene matches. The CDR3 loop is CASSPDRVPGELFF. The CDR3, as DNA: TGTGCCAGCAGTCCAGACAGGGTTCCCGGGGAGCTGTTTTTT.